This T cell receptor beta chain was recorded in a study of post-analysis software for immune sequencing data. Study-level points and caveats: Included in a set of a few TRBV segments more frequent in patients than controls were TRBV5-6, TRBV5-1 and TRBV20-1.

To note about this clonotype: Antigen: not known.

Unique molecular identifiers had been added to the TCR beta cDNA libraries. Each CDR3 protein is one row after TCRdb ran MiXCR on the PCR reads. This sample has about 500,000 distinct CDR3 sequences; roughly 45% occur once, and the top ten carry around 10%. V lost 4 bases and J lost 6, with 15 bases in between. CDR1 and CDR2 from the germline V gene are KGHDR and SFDVKD. This CDR3 spans 16 amino acids. The sequence derives from a girl aged 5-17 years with multiple sclerosis. Specimen: blood. J is TRBJ1-6 and V is TRBV24-1, with D possibly being TRBD1 (5 bases). The CDR3 loop reads CATSDSRDGPNSPLHF. CDR3 DNA: TGTGCCACCAGTGACAGCCGGGACGGTCCTAATTCACCCCTCCACTTT.